This TCR beta chain stems from a study of shared clonotypes between healthy human individuals. TCRdb's copy holds only in-frame clones and misses some; the assay was immunoSEQ multiplex PCR. The data contain more than 850,000 clones, roughly 74% of them seen just once; the ten biggest clones take up roughly 0.56%. The CDR3 runs to 12 residues. The V gene's germline CDR1 is LNHDA and CDR2 SQIVND (reference sequence). The V end lost 0 bases, the J end lost 4 bases, and 3 bases lay between the germline ends. The genes are TRBV19 and TRBJ1-1; D gene uncertain. The TCR originated in a man aged 18 to 29 in good health. Some clones in this sample may be carry-over from other donors' samples. Sample: memory CD4+ T cells from PBMCs. As to subset: CD45RA-negative fraction. The CDR3 sequence is CASSIESTEAFF. CDR3 in DNA: TGTGCCAGTAGTATAGAATCCACTGAAGCTTTCTTT.